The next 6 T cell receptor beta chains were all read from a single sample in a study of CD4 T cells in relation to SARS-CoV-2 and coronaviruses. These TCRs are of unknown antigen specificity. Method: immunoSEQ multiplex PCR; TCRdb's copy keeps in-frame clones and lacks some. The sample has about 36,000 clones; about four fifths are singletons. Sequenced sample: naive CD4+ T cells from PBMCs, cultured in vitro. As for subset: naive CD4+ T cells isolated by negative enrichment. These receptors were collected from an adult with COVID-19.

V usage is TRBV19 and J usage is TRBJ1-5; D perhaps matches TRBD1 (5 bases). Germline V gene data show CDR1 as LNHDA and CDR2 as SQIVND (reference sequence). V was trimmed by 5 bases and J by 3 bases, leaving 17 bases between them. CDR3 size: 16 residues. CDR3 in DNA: TGTGCCAGTAGTTCCACGGGGCAGGGCGTCAATCAGCCCCAGCATTTT. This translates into CASSSTGQGVNQPQHF. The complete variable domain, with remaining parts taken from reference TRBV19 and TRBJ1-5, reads DGGITQSPKYLFRKEGQNVTLSCEQNLNHDAMYWYRQDPGQGLRLIYYSQIVNDFQKGDIAEGYSVSREKKESFPLTVTSAQKNPTAFYLCASSSTGQGVNQPQHFGDGTRLSIL.

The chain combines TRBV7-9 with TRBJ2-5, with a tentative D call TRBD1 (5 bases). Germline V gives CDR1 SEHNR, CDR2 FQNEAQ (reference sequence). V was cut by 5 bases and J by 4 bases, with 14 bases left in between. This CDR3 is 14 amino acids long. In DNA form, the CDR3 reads TGTGCCAGCAGCCGTCTAGGACACGGAGAGACCCAGTACTTC. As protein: CASSRLGHGETQYF.

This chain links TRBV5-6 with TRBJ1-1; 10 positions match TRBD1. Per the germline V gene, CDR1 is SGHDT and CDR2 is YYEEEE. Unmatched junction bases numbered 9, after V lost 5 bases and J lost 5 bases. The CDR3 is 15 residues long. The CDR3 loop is CASRLYGQGGTEAFF. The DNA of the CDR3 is TGTGCCAGCAGACTATACGGACAGGGGGGAACTGAAGCTTTCTTT.

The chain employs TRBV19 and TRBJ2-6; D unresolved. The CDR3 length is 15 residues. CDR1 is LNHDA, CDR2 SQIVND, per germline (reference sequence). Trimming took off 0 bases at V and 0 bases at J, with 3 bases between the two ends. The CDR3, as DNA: TGTGCCAGTAGTATAGAGGCCTCTGGGGCCAACGTCCTGACTTTC. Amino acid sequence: CASSIEASGANVLTF.

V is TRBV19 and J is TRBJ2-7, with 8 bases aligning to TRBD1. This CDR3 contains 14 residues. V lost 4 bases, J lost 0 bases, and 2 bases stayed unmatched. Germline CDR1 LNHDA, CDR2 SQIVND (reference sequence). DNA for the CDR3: TGTGCCAGTAGTAATGGGACAGGCTCCTACGAGCAGTACTTC. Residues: CASSNGTGSYEQYF.

CDR3 protein: CASSQGTMGRSYEQYF. The CDR3 coding sequence is TGCGCCAGCAGCCAAGGGACAATGGGCAGATCCTACGAGCAGTACTTC. V is TRBV4-3 and J is TRBJ2-7, with D maybe TRBD1 (5 bases). The CDR3 length is 16 residues. Germline CDR1 and CDR2: LGHNA and YSLEER. Trimming pared 1 base from V and 1 base from J, leaving 14 bases between.